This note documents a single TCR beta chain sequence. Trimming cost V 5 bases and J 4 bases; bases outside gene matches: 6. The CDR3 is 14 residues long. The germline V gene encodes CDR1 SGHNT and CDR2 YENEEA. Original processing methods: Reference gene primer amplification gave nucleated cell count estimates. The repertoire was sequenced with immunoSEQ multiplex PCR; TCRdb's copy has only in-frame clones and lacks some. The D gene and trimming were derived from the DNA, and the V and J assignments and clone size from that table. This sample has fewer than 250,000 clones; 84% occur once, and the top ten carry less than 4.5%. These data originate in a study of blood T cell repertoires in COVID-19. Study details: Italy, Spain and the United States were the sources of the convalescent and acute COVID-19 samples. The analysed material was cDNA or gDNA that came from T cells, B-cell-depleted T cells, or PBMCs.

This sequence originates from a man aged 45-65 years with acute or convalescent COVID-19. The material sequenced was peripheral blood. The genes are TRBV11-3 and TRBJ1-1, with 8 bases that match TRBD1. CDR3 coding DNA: TGTGCCAGCAGCATCAGGGGGCGCCGCACTGAAGCTTTCTTT. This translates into CASSIRGRRTEAFF.